This is a list of T cell receptor beta chains from one sample in a study of T cells in Graves' hyperthyroidism and ophthalmopathy. TCRdb called the multiplex PCR reads again in MiXCR, with one record for every CDR3 protein. There are approximately 510,000 distinct CDR3 sequences in the sample; 40% to 55% occur only once, and roughly 45% lies in the top ten. The material sequenced was peripheral blood or thyroid tissue (not recorded which). These receptors were obtained from an adult woman with Graves' disease, either hyperthyroidism or ophthalmopathy (not recorded which). Both conserved end residues are part of each CDR3. The D gene is left open where the match is weak. Clone size appears in some rows only: once, few, many, or a class for an expanded clone.

d_gene	v_gene	j_gene	abundance	CDR3aa	CDR3nt
NA	TRBV5-5	TRBJ2-5	NA	CASSLEVGQETQYF	TGTGCCAGCAGCTTGGAGGTGGGACAAGAGACCCAGTACTTC
NA	TRBV7-9	TRBJ2-7	many	CASSLALEQYF	TGTGCCAGCAGCTTAGCTCTGGAGCAGTACTTC
NA	TRBV10-3	TRBJ1-1	NA	CAISDEGGLGHTEAFF	TGTGCCATCAGTGATGAGGGGGGCCTGGGTCACACTGAAGCTTTCTTT
NA	TRBV2	TRBJ2-5	NA	CASSEYPTQYF	TGTGCCAGCAGTGAATACCCGACCCAGTACTTC
TRBD1	TRBV24-1	TRBJ1-2	NA	CATSDRKVDRPYGYTF	TGTGCCACCAGTGACCGCAAAGTGGACAGGCCCTATGGCTACACCTTC
TRBD2	TRBV19	TRBJ2-2	few	CASSWTSGYKYTGELFF	TGTGCCAGTAGTTGGACTAGCGGCTACAAATACACCGGGGAGCTGTTTTTT
TRBD1	TRBV7-2	TRBJ1-6	few	CASSLTGELNSPLHF	TGTGCCAGCAGCTTAACAGGGGAGCTTAATTCACCCCTCCACTTT
NA	TRBV15	TRBJ1-1	NA	CATSSRAGDGEAFF	TGTGCCACCAGCAGCCGGGCAGGGGACGGTGAAGCTTTCTTT
TRBD1	TRBV6-1	TRBJ1-5	NA	CASSERGAGGLQPQHF	TGTGCCAGCAGTGAACGAGGAGCAGGGGGCCTTCAGCCCCAGCATTTT
TRBD1	TRBV11-3	TRBJ2-2	many	CASRSGTGNTGELFF	TGTGCCAGCAGATCCGGGACAGGGAACACCGGGGAGCTGTTTTTT
NA	TRBV20-1	TRBJ1-5	NA	CSVRTEGNQPQHF	TGCAGTGTCAGGACGGAAGGCAATCAGCCCCAGCATTTT
TRBD1	TRBV7-2	TRBJ1-6	NA	CASSGTGGYSPLHF	TGTGCCAGCAGCGGGACAGGGGGGTATTCACCCCTCCACTTT
TRBD2	TRBV29-1	TRBJ2-7	many	CSVTRGGFYEQYF	TGCAGCGTCACTCGGGGGGGTTTCTACGAGCAGTACTTC
NA	TRBV6-5	TRBJ1-2	many	CASRTTGYYGYTF	TGTGCCAGCAGAACAACAGGGTACTATGGCTACACCTTC
NA	TRBV15	TRBJ1-2	NA	CATSPGASYGYTF	TGTGCCACCAGCCCAGGTGCGTCCTATGGCTACACCTTC
TRBD1	TRBV7-2	TRBJ1-2	NA	CASSPGQGNIYGYTF	TGTGCCAGCAGCCCAGGACAGGGGAACATCTATGGCTACACCTTC
TRBD1	TRBV28	TRBJ1-2	few	CASSSLQAQGARGYTF	TGTGCCAGCAGTTCCCTTCAAGCACAGGGGGCGCGTGGCTACACCTTC
NA	TRBV7-9	TRBJ1-1	NA	CASSLDRLMNTEAFF	TGTGCCAGCAGCTTAGACAGGTTGATGAACACTGAAGCTTTCTTT
TRBD1	TRBV20-1	TRBJ2-7	NA	CSALTGGGYEQYF	TGCAGTGCCTTGACAGGGGGCGGCTACGAGCAGTACTTC
TRBD1	TRBV15	TRBJ1-2	NA	CATMGTGDAYGYTF	TGTGCCACCATGGGGACAGGGGATGCTTATGGCTACACCTTC
TRBD1	TRBV10-3	TRBJ1-5	NA	CAISGGTGGWQPQHF	TGTGCCATCAGTGGAGGGACAGGGGGCTGGCAGCCCCAGCATTTT
TRBD1	TRBV19	TRBJ1-2	many	CASSISRDRSYGYTF	TGTGCCAGTAGTATATCTCGGGACAGGAGTTATGGCTACACCTTC
TRBD2	TRBV4-1	TRBJ2-5	many	CASSQLGGGKTQYF	TGCGCCAGCAGCCAACTGGGGGGAGGGAAGACCCAGTACTTC
NA	TRBV10-3	TRBJ2-7	NA	CASSEGRQINYEQYF	TGTGCCAGCAGTGAAGGGAGACAGATAAACTACGAGCAGTACTTC
NA	TRBV10-3	TRBJ1-5	few	CASSSRVGNQPQHF	TGTGCCAGCAGTTCCAGGGTGGGGAATCAGCCCCAGCATTTT
NA	TRBV4-2	TRBJ2-5	NA	CASSTQRETQYF	TGTGCCAGCAGCACACAGCGAGAGACCCAGTACTTC
NA	TRBV20-1	TRBJ1-2	NA	CSATVGLVGYTF	TGCAGTGCTACCGTAGGGTTGGTAGGCTACACCTTC
NA	TRBV10-3	TRBJ1-1	NA	CAISESPGAIEAFF	TGTGCCATCAGTGAGTCACCAGGGGCGATTGAAGCTTTCTTT
NA	TRBV12-3/TRBV12-4	TRBJ2-7	once	CASRGLGGENEQYF	TGTGCCAGCAGGGGACTCGGCGGGGAGAACGAGCAGTACTTC
TRBD1	TRBV2	TRBJ1-2	once	CASRPTGGMGYTF	TGTGCCAGCAGACCAACAGGGGGGATGGGCTACACCTTC
TRBD2	TRBV29-1	TRBJ2-2	NA	CSAGGSTGELFF	TGCAGCGCGGGAGGGTCCACCGGGGAGCTGTTTTTT
TRBD1	TRBV24-1	TRBJ2-2	many	CATSGPGQGATHASNTGELFF	TGTGCCACCAGTGGCCCGGGACAGGGGGCGACCCACGCCTCGAACACCGGGGAGCTGTTTTTT
TRBD1	TRBV6-1	TRBJ2-7	NA	CASILGQGISYEQYF	TGTGCCAGCATCCTGGGACAGGGGATCTCCTACGAGCAGTACTTC
NA	TRBV7-9	TRBJ1-1	NA	CASGTGVNTEAFF	TGTGCCAGCGGAACCGGGGTCAACACTGAAGCTTTCTTT
TRBD1	TRBV20-1	TRBJ2-7	NA	CSARDPTGGHEQYF	TGCAGTGCTAGAGACCCGACAGGGGGGCACGAGCAGTACTTC
NA	TRBV10-3	TRBJ2-5	NA	CAISGELETQYF	TGTGCCATCAGTGGGGAGTTAGAGACCCAGTACTTC
NA	TRBV11-1	TRBJ1-1	once	CASSFRHLEAFF	TGTGCCAGCAGCTTTAGACACCTTGAAGCTTTCTTT
TRBD2	TRBV11-2	TRBJ2-7	NA	CASTYSTSSYERQYF	TGTGCCAGCACCTACTCGACTAGCTCCTACGAGCGGCAGTACTTC